The 20 T cell receptor beta chains below were found in one sample sequenced in a study of post-analysis software for immune sequencing data. Libraries were made from TCR beta cDNA, and they carried unique molecular identifiers. TCRdb reprocessed the PCR reads via MiXCR and lists one record per CDR3 protein. This sample has about 810,000 distinct CDR3 sequences, with about 50% found just once. Whole-study findings and limits: With TRBV5-6, TRBV5-1 and TRBV20-1 included, roughly five TRBV segments were more frequent in patients than in controls.

Antigens for these TCRs are unknown. Input material: blood. Receptors were obtained from a girl aged 5 to 17 with multiple sclerosis.

The chain links TRBV5-6 to TRBJ2-5; a weak D match, TRBD2 (5 bases). Per the germline V gene, CDR1 is SGHDT and CDR2 is YYEEEE. The CDR3 consists of 14 residues. Trimming took off 0 bases at V and 5 bases at J, with 11 bases between the two ends. The DNA for the CDR3 is TGTGCCAGCAGCTTGGTTTTCTCGGGGGAGACCCAGTACTTC. This translates into CASSLVFSGETQYF.

The chain employs TRBV29-1 and TRBJ2-1, with 7 bases lining up with TRBD2. This CDR3 contains 14 residues. Germline CDR1 and CDR2: SQVTM and ANQGSEA. V lost 7 bases and J lost 3; bases outside the gene matches: 9. CDR3 bases: TGCAGCGCTCCCGGGGGGACGGACTACAATGAGCAGTTCTTC. This sequence encodes CSAPGGTDYNEQFF.

In regard to this clonotype: Compared with germline, one end of the junction differs, possibly owing to a read error. The rearrangement joins TRBV5-1 to TRBJ2-5; maybe TRBD2 (6 bases). Looked up from germline, CDR1 is SGHRS and CDR2 is YFSETQ. CDR3 length: 15 residues. The CDR3 DNA reads TGCGCCAACAGCTCCCGACTAGGGGATCAAGAGACCCAGTACTTC. Translating gives CANSSRLGDQETQYF.

This clonotype turned up a few times. This chain uses TRBV7-2 with TRBJ2-7; D is unresolved. The V gene lost 1 base and the J gene lost 1 base, with 8 bases spanning the gap. CDR3 length equals 14 residues. The V gene's germline CDR1 is SGHTA and CDR2 FQGNSA. The CDR3 DNA reads as TGTGCCAGCAGCTTAGTTGCCATGTCCTACGAGCAGTACTTC. Amino acids: CASSLVAMSYEQYF.

The chain links TRBV20-1 to TRBJ2-5; possibly TRBD1 for D (5 bases). The CDR3 loop spans 15 amino acids. Trimming stripped 0 bases from V and 5 bases from J, with 16 bases between. Germline loops: CDR1 DFQATT, CDR2 SNEGSKA (reference sequence). For the CDR3, the DNA is TGCAGTGCTAGAGACATGGGGCGCAGGCGGGAGACCCAGTACTTC. Translated: CSARDMGRRRETQYF.

This clonotype has a count of ten or more. The chain links TRBV7-9 to TRBJ1-1, with 8 bases fitting TRBD1. This CDR3 contains 15 residues. CDR1 is SEHNR, CDR2 FQNEAQ, per germline (reference sequence). V shed 5 bases, J shed 0 bases, and the junction held 5 bases outside the gene matches. The CDR3 DNA follows: TGTGCCAGCAGCCCCGGGACAGGAATGAACACTGAAGCTTTCTTT. It codes for CASSPGTGMNTEAFF. Filled out from reference TRBV7-9 and TRBJ1-1, the complete variable domain reads DTGVSQNPRHKITKRGQNVTFRCDPISEHNRLYWYRQTLGQGPEFLTYFQNEAQLEKSRLLSDRFSAERPKGSFSTLEIQRTEQGDSAMYLCASSPGTGMNTEAFFGQGTRLTVV.

The CDR3 DNA sequence: TGCAGCGGACGACAGGAGGCTTTGGGCGAGCAGTACTTC. It is translated as CSGRQEALGEQYF. The V call is TRBV29-1, the J call TRBJ2-7; maybe TRBD1 (6 bases). The CDR3 extends over 13 amino acids. Trimming took off 7 bases at V and 6 bases at J, with 19 bases between the two ends. Germline CDR1 is SQVTM and CDR2 is ANQGSEA.

This clonotype was counted between two and nine times. The CDR3 here is CSVRSTGGILYEQYF. The CDR3 DNA reads TGCAGCGTTCGATCGACAGGGGGCATCCTCTACGAGCAGTACTTC. V and J are TRBV29-1 and TRBJ2-7; TRBD1 matches 10 bases. This CDR3 contains 15 residues. V gave up 5 bases and J gave up 3 bases; unmatched junction bases: 10. The germline V gene has CDR1 SQVTM and CDR2 ANQGSEA.

As concerns this clonotype: The DNA is left out, because the CDR3 cannot be placed on it with certainty; the CDR3 is given as TCRdb lists it. The V and J genes are TRBV7-9 and TRBJ2-6; the table's D call, TRBD2, was not checked against the DNA. From its first to its last residue, the CDR3 has 20 amino acids. The germline V gene has CDR1 SEHNR and CDR2 FQNEAQ (reference sequence). This CDR3 reads CASSLYNEQFFGPGANVLTF.

This clonotype was seen a few times. The gene calls are TRBV4-1 and TRBJ2-4, with a weak D call TRBD2 (6 bases). V lost 0 bases to trimming and J lost 7 bases, with 13 bases between them. The germline V gene encodes CDR1 MGHRA and CDR2 YSYEKL. The CDR3 has 15 amino acids. The CDR3 loop is CASSQESNRGNIQYF. The CDR3 DNA reads as TGCGCCAGCAGCCAAGAATCAAATCGGGGGAACATTCAGTACTTC.

This chain connects TRBV20-1 to TRBJ2-1; no clear D gene. Looked up from germline, CDR1 is DFQATT and CDR2 is SNEGSKA (reference sequence). The CDR3 sequence is 12 residues long. V lost 3 bases, J lost 4 bases, and 7 bases lay in between. The CDR3 protein is CSARPGYNEQFF. In nucleotides, the CDR3 is TGCAGTGCTAGGCCCGGGTACAATGAGCAGTTCTTC.

This sequence joins TRBV20-1 and TRBJ2-7; 7 nucleotides align to TRBD1. V shed 6 bases and J 3 bases; nucleotides not matched to a gene: 14. This CDR3 is 15 amino acids long. Germline CDR1 DFQATT, CDR2 SNEGSKA (reference sequence). CDR3 coding DNA: TGCAGTGCCGCCCCGACGACAGGGCTTGGCTACGAGCAGTACTTC. Protein: CSAAPTTGLGYEQYF.

This chain links TRBV20-1 with TRBJ2-5; D possibly corresponds to TRBD1 (5 bases). CDR1 and CDR2 (germline): DFQATT, SNEGSKA (reference sequence). The V end lost 6 bases, the J end lost 1 base, and 15 bases lay between the germline ends. The CDR3 is 14 residues long. CDR3 protein: CSATYRGLQETQYF. CDR3 coding DNA: TGCAGTGCGACCTATAGGGGCCTCCAAGAGACCCAGTACTTC.

In this sample, this clonotype turned up a few times. V is TRBV5-1 and J is TRBJ2-3; the D gene could be TRBD1 or TRBD2 (5 bases each). The CDR3 has 18 residues. The V end was cut by 0 bases, the J end by 0 bases, with 17 bases between. The germline gives CDR1 SGHRS, CDR2 YFSETQ. The CDR3 DNA follows: TGCGCCAGCAGCTTGGGCCCCGGGACGAGTGCTAGCACAGATACGCAGTATTTT. This sequence encodes CASSLGPGTSASTDTQYF.

This chain connects TRBV4-1 to TRBJ2-7, with 8 positions matching TRBD2. CDR1 and CDR2 (germline): MGHRA, YSYEKL. V shed 2 bases, J shed 2 bases, and the junction held 8 bases outside the gene matches. The CDR3 covers 16 residues. The CDR3 DNA follows: TGCGCCAGCAGCCAATTCGGCGGGAGGCCAGCCTACGAGCAGTACTTC. It encodes CASSQFGGRPAYEQYF.

The chain uses TRBV28 and TRBJ2-5; 11 bases align to TRBD2. The V gene's germline CDR1 is MDHEN and CDR2 SYDVKM. The CDR3 runs 17 residues. Trimming took 11 bases from V and 11 from J; bases not matched to a gene: 25. The CDR3 DNA reads as TGTGCCGTGAAGGGGATTACTAGCGGGAGCGTTAGGTACGGGCAGTACTTC. Translation: CAVKGITSGSVRYGQYF.

This clonotype was counted between two and nine times. The CDR3 DNA reads TGTGCCAGCAGCTTAATGCTAGGAAATTACAATGAGCAGTTCTTC. Translated, it gives CASSLMLGNYNEQFF. V and J are TRBV7-3 and TRBJ2-1; no clear D gene. The ends were cut back, 1 base at V and 4 bases at J, with 11 bases in the middle. Germline CDR1 is SGHTA and CDR2 is FQGTGA. CDR3 length: 15 residues.

This rearrangement joins TRBV5-1 to TRBJ2-5; 7 nucleotides line up with TRBD1. The DNA end favors TRBJ2-7, so the J call may be wrong. The length of the CDR3 is 14 residues. Germline-derived CDR1 and CDR2 are SGHRS and YFSETQ. Here the CDR3 reads CASSLHRGADEQYF. The CDR3 DNA is TGCGCCAGCAGCCTTCACAGGGGCGCCGACGAGCAGTACTTC.

The chain has TRBV7-2 and TRBJ2-5; no definite D call. V shed 8 bases and J shed 5 bases, with 18 bases lying between them. CDR1 and CDR2 from the germline V gene are SGHTA and FQGNSA. This CDR3 contains 14 residues. In nucleotides, the CDR3 is TGTGCCAGCCGTGGGGAACAACCTGGTGAGACCCAGTACTTC. Its translation is CASRGEQPGETQYF.

This chain joins TRBV20-1 and TRBJ2-7, with D possibly matching TRBD2 (7 bases). The germline V gene has CDR1 DFQATT and CDR2 SNEGSKA (reference sequence). Trimming pared 3 bases from V and 2 bases from J, leaving 11 bases between. The CDR3 sequence is 13 residues long. CDR3 sequence reads: CSASTRGPYEQYF. Written as DNA, the CDR3 is TGCAGTGCTAGTACGCGGGGGCCCTACGAGCAGTACTTC.